Below are 18 T cell receptor beta chains sequenced from a single sample in a study of shared clonotypes between healthy human individuals. Libraries were prepared by immunoSEQ multiplex PCR; TCRdb keeps only in-frame clonotypes and omits some of them. Of about 2.4 million clones listed, around 94% are singletons. The sequencing sample was made of naive CD4+ T cells sorted from blood. This sample's subset: CD45RA+ positively selected. The receptors derive from a young man in good health.

V is TRBV7-9 and J is TRBJ1-5; a weak D match, TRBD1 (5 bases). V was shortened by 6 bases and J by 4 bases, with 22 bases between the two germline ends. Germline V gives CDR1 SEHNR, CDR2 FQNEAQ (reference sequence). The CDR3 runs to 17 residues. The DNA for the CDR3 is TGTGCCAGCAGTCCCGGGGGAACAGGCTTAGGAAATCAGCCCCAGCATTTT. Protein sequence: CASSPGGTGLGNQPQHF.

The V call is TRBV4-1, the J call TRBJ2-3; possibly TRBD1 or TRBD2 for D (5 bases each). CDR1 MGHRA and CDR2 YSYEKL come from the germline V gene. V was clipped by 1 base and J by 2 bases, with 13 bases between them. The CDR3 consists of 16 residues. CDR3 in DNA: TGCGCCAGCAGCCAAGGGGACCTAACTATCACAGATACGCAGTATTTT. Encoded protein: CASSQGDLTITDTQYF.

The V and J genes are TRBV5-8 and TRBJ1-1; D is undetermined. Germline V lookup: CDR1 SGHTS, CDR2 YDEGEE. V lost 2 bases and J lost 0, with 8 bases in between. The CDR3 length is 14 residues. CDR3 amino acids: CASSLGHMNTEAFF. The CDR3, as DNA: TGTGCCAGCAGCTTAGGGCACATGAACACTGAAGCTTTCTTT.

As regards this clone: In the same sample, other DNA sequences code for this CDR3. The V gene is TRBV18, the J gene TRBJ2-2; no clear D gene. CDR1 and CDR2 from the germline V gene are KGHSH and LQKENI. Trimming pared 0 bases from V and 2 bases from J, leaving 4 bases between. There are 14 residues in the CDR3. CDR3 nucleotide sequence: TGTGCCAGCTCACCACCGGGTAACACCGGGGAGCTGTTTTTT. It translates to CASSPPGNTGELFF. The complete variable domain, with remaining parts taken from reference TRBV18 and TRBJ2-2, reads NAGVMQNPRHLVRRRGQEARLRCSPMKGHSHVYWYRQLPEEGLKFMVYLQKENIIDESGMPKERFSAEFPKEGPSILRIQQVVRGDSAAYFCASSPPGNTGELFFGEGSRLTVL.

This clone has only a few counts. DNA for the CDR3: TGCGCCAGCAGTGAAGTTCGGGGAGGTATCTACAATGAGCAGTTCTTC. This codes for CASSEVRGGIYNEQFF. This chain links TRBV10-1 with TRBJ2-1; D is perhaps TRBD2 (6 bases). There are 16 residues in the CDR3. V shed 3 bases and J shed 3 bases, with 15 bases lying between them. Germline assignment: CDR1 WNHNN and CDR2 SYGVQD (reference sequence).

The gene calls are TRBV5-4 and TRBJ2-7, with D tentatively TRBD2 (5 bases). Trimming stripped 4 bases from V and 4 bases from J, with 12 bases between. The germline V gene has CDR1 SGHNT and CDR2 YYREEE (reference sequence). The CDR3 totals 13 residues. CDR3 amino acids: CASSTDSSYEQYF. The CDR3 nucleotides are TGTGCCAGCAGCACGGACTCGTCTTACGAGCAGTACTTC.

About this clone itself: At the DNA level, this CDR3 is encoded by other sequences in the same sample as well. The V gene is TRBV2, the J gene TRBJ2-5; the D is unclear. The CDR3 covers 12 residues. Germline V CDR1 and CDR2: SNHLY, FYNNEI. V was clipped by 7 bases and J by 2 bases, with 8 bases between them. The CDR3 nucleotides read TGTGCCAGCACGAGTGAACAAGAGACCCAGTACTTC. Protein product: CASTSEQETQYF.

The chain recombines TRBV30 with TRBJ2-3, with D uncertain. The CDR3 loop spans 14 amino acids. Germline V gene sequence: CDR1 GTSNPN, CDR2 SVGIG (reference sequence). V lost 1 base, J lost 2 bases, and 10 bases lay in between. As DNA, the CDR3 is TGTGCCTGGAGTGGAGCCAGACCCACAGATACGCAGTATTTT. Protein product: CAWSGARPTDTQYF.

The V and J genes are TRBV6-5 and TRBJ1-2; D possibly corresponds to TRBD1 (6 bases). CDR1 is MNHEY, CDR2 SVGAGI, per germline. V was clipped by 5 bases and J by 8 bases, with 12 bases between them. The CDR3 has 12 amino acids. CDR3 in amino acids: CASSRGATGYTF. The CDR3 nucleotides are TGTGCCAGCAGTCGGGGGGCGACGGGCTACACCTTC.

J is TRBJ1-2 and V is TRBV25-1; D not certain. CDR1 MGHDK and CDR2 SYGVNS come from the germline V gene. The CDR3 length is 13 residues. V was shortened by 1 base and J by 8 bases, with 11 bases between the two germline ends. CDR3 sequence: CASSESPPVGYTF. The CDR3 bases are TGTGCCAGCAGTGAATCGCCCCCCGTGGGCTACACCTTC.

This sequence joins TRBV19 and TRBJ1-1, with D hard to call. There are 13 residues in the CDR3. In germline, CDR1 is LNHDA, CDR2 SQIVND (reference sequence). With 6 bases removed from V and 1 base from J, the gap between germline ends came to 9 bases. The CDR3: CASRDSGNTEAFF. The CDR3, as DNA: TGTGCCAGTAGAGACTCGGGGAACACTGAAGCTTTCTTT.

This chain joins TRBV7-2 and TRBJ2-4; the D gene could be TRBD1 or TRBD2 (6 bases each). This CDR3 comprises 14 residues. V was cut by 1 base and J by 9 bases, with 13 bases left in between. Per the germline V gene, CDR1 is SGHTA and CDR2 is FQGNSA. The DNA of the CDR3 is TGTGCCAGCAGCTTAGTCGGGGGCGGGGTCATTCAGTACTTC. It yields the protein CASSLVGGGVIQYF.

The genes are TRBV7-2 and TRBJ2-7; 11 bases align to TRBD2. In germline, CDR1 is SGHTA, CDR2 FQGNSA. This CDR3 region has 15 residues. The junction had 10 bases not matched to a gene; V was cut back by 5 bases and J by 7 bases. The CDR3 DNA follows: TGTGCCAGCAGCCTCGAGGCTAGCGGGAGGTGGGAGCAGTACTTC. Its protein product is CASSLEASGRWEQYF. Full variable domain (rest looked up from reference TRBV7-2 and TRBJ2-7): GAGVSQSPSNKVTEKGKDVELRCDPISGHTALYWYRQSLGQGLEFLIYFQGNSAPDKSGLPSDRFSAERTGGSVSTLTIQRTQQEDSAVYLCASSLEASGRWEQYFGPGTRLTVT.

The chain joins TRBV5-1 to TRBJ2-1, with D perhaps TRBD1 (6 bases). This CDR3 contains 14 residues. CDR1 SGHRS and CDR2 YFSETQ come from the germline V gene. V lost 3 bases, J lost 5 bases, and 12 bases lay in between. CDR3 sequence reads: CASSSVQGNNEQFF. CDR3 nucleotide sequence: TGCGCCAGCAGCTCGGTCCAGGGGAACAATGAGCAGTTCTTC.

This rearrangement joins TRBV29-1 to TRBJ1-1; 8 nucleotides match TRBD1. The CDR3 spans 15 residues. V shed 8 bases and J 0 bases; nucleotides not matched to a gene: 11. Germline values: CDR1 SQVTM, CDR2 ANQGSEA. The CDR3 DNA reads TGCAGCTCCCTGGGACAGGATATTATGAACACTGAAGCTTTCTTT. Amino acids: CSSLGQDIMNTEAFF.

This clone was picked up one time. The CDR3 DNA sequence: TGTGCCAGCAGTTACTCGTGGGAGCCGGGGAATGAGCAGTTCTTC. This sequence encodes CASSYSWEPGNEQFF. This rearrangement joins TRBV6-5 to TRBJ2-1; a weak D match, TRBD2 (5 bases). V was pared by 0 bases and J by 7 bases, with 13 bases between. The CDR3 is made up of 15 amino acids. Germline CDR1 reads MNHEY; CDR2 reads SVGAGI.

The gene calls are TRBV6-6 and TRBJ2-7; 9 bases fit TRBD2. V gave up 6 bases and J gave up 3 bases; unmatched junction bases: 6. Germline CDR1 MNHNY, CDR2 SVGAGI (reference sequence). This CDR3 is 14 amino acids long. The CDR3 region is CASSRLAGNYEQYF. The DNA of the CDR3 is TGTGCCAGCAGCCGCCTAGCGGGGAACTACGAGCAGTACTTC.

Regarding this clone: The sample has other DNA sequences that encode this CDR3 too. This chain uses TRBV28 with TRBJ2-7; tentative D call: TRBD1 (5 bases). Trimming took 2 bases from V and 1 from J, leaving 12 bases between them. The CDR3 contains 15 residues. CDR1 MDHEN and CDR2 SYDVKM come from the germline V gene. The chain's CDR3 is CASSLARVGSYEQYF. The CDR3 coding sequence is TGTGCCAGCAGTTTAGCCAGGGTCGGATCCTACGAGCAGTACTTC.